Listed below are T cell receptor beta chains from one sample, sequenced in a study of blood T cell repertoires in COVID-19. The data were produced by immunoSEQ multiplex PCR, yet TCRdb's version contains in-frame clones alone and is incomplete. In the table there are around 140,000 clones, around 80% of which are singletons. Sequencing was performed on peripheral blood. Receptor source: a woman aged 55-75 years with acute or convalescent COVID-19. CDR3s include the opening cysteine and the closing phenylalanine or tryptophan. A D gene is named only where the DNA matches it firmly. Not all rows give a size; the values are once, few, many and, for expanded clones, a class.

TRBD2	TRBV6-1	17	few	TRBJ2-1	TGTGCCAGCAGTGAAACCTTAGCGGGAGGTTTGGGAAATGAGCAGTTCTTC	CASSETLAGGLGNEQFF
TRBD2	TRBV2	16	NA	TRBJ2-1	TGTGCCAGCAGTGGAGGGGGACTAGCAGCTTACAATGAGCAGTTCTTC	CASSGGGLAAYNEQFF
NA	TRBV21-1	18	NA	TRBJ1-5	TGTGCCAGCAGCAGATTCCTCTACAGGGATGATAGCAATCAGCCCCAGCATTTT	CASSRFLYRDDSNQPQHF
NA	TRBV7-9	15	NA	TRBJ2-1	TGTGCCAGCAGCGCCTCGGGAGCCATTAACAATGAGCAGTTCTTC	CASSASGAINNEQFF
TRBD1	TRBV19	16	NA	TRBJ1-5	TGTGCCAGTAGAAAAACAGGGGAAGGGAGCAATCAGCCCCAGCATTTT	CASRKTGEGSNQPQHF
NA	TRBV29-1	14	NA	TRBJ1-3	TGCAGCGTTGGTCTGGGCCACTCTGGAAACACCATATATTTT	CSVGLGHSGNTIYF
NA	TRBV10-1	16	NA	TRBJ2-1	TGCGCCAGCAGTGAGCTTTCGTCGAGCTCCTACAATGAGCAGTTCTTC	CASSELSSSSYNEQFF
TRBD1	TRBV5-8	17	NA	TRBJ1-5	TGTGCCAGCAGCTTGAGTATTTGGGACAGCCGCAATCAGCCCCAGCATTTT	CASSLSIWDSRNQPQHF
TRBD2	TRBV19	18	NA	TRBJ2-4	TGTGCCAGTAGTATGGGCTTGCGGCTAGCGGGAGCCAAAAACATTCAGTACTTC	CASSMGLRLAGAKNIQYF
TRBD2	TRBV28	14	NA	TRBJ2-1	TGTGCCAGCAGTCCAGATACTAGCGCCGATGAGCAGTTCTTC	CASSPDTSADEQFF
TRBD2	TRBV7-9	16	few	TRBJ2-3	TGTGCCAGCAGCTTAACTAGCGGGGCGATCACAGATACGCAGTATTTT	CASSLTSGAITDTQYF
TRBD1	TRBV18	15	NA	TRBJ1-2	TGTGCCAGCTCGCCCAGACAGGGGGCTAACTATGGCTACACCTTC	CASSPRQGANYGYTF
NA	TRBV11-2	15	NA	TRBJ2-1	TGTGCCAGCAGCTTTATAGCGGCGGGTGGGAGTGAGCAGTTCTTC	CASSFIAAGGSEQFF
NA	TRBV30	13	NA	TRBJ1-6	TGTGCCTGGAGTGTGGGCACCTATTCACCCCTCCACTTT	CAWSVGTYSPLHF
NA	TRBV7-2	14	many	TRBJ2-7	TGTGCCAGCAGCTTAGGTCCTAGCAGCTACGAGCAGTACTTC	CASSLGPSSYEQYF